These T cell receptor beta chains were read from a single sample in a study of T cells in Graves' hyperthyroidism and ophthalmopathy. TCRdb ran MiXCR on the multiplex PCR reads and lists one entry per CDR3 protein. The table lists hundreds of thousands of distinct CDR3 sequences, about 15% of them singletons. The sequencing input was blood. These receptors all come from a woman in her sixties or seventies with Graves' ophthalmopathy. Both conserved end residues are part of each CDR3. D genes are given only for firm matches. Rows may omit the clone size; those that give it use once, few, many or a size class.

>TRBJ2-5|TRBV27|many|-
CASSLKGQETQYF
TGTGCCAGCAGTTTAAAAGGGCAAGAGACCCAGTACTTC
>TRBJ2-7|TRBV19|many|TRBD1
CASPLPPGQEAYEQYF
TGTGCCAGCCCTCTCCCCCCGGGACAGGAAGCCTACGAGCAGTACTTC
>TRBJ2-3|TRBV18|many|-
CASSPPSSTDTQYF
TGTGCCAGCTCACCACCCTCTAGCACAGATACGCAGTATTTT
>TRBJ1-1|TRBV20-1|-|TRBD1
CSADRAAEAFF
TGCAGTGCTGACAGGGCTGCTGAAGCTTTCTTT
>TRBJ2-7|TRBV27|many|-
CASTARTYEQYF
TGTGCCAGCACAGCCAGGACCTACGAGCAGTACTTC
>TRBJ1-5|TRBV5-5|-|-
CASSQEVLGSNQPQHF
TGTGCCAGCAGCCAAGAGGTTTTAGGGTCCAATCAGCCCCAGCATTTT
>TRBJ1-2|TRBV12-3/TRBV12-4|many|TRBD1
CASSALRDSPYGYTF
TGTGCCAGCAGTGCTCTCCGGGACAGCCCATATGGCTACACCTTC
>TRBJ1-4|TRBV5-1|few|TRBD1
CASSRAGTGEGKLFF
TGCGCCAGCAGCCGAGCCGGGACAGGGGAAGGAAAACTGTTTTTT
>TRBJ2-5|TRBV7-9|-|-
CASSFGVRRETQYF
TGTGCCAGCAGCTTCGGGGTGCGCAGGGAGACCCAGTACTTC
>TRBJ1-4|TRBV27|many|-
CASSFIGEKLFF
TGTGCCAGCAGTTTCATCGGTGAAAAACTGTTTTTT
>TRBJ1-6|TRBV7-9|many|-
CASSYDSYNSPLHF
TGTGCCAGCAGCTACGACAGTTATAATTCACCCCTCCACTTT
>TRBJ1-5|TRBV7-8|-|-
CASSPQGYGNQPQHF
TGTGCCAGCAGCCCGCAGGGGTACGGCAATCAGCCCCAGCATTTT
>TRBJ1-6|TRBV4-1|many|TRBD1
CASSHGRGTGDSPLHF
TGCGCCAGCAGCCACGGACGCGGGACAGGGGATTCACCCCTCCACTTT
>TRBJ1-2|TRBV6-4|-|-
CASSPSMGAGIGYTF
TGTGCCAGCAGTCCGAGCATGGGGGCAGGGATTGGCTACACCTTC
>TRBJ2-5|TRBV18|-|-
CASSVGRSQGTQYF
TGTGCCAGCTCCGTGGGACGGTCCCAAGGGACCCAGTACTTC
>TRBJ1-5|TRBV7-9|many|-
CASSLGTSLQPQHF
TGTGCCAGCAGCTTGGGGACATCTCTCCAGCCCCAGCATTTT
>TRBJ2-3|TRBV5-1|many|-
CASSPAQGGLFTDTQYF
TGCGCCAGCAGCCCCGCGCAGGGAGGCTTATTCACAGATACGCAGTATTTT
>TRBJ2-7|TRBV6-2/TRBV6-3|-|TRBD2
CASSYSSSGSGEQYF
TGTGCCAGCAGTTATTCCTCTAGCGGGAGTGGCGAGCAGTACTTC
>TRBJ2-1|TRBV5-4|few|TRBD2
CASSLASGMMDEQFF
TGTGCCAGCAGCTTGGCTAGCGGGATGATGGATGAGCAGTTCTTC